This TCR beta chain was obtained from a study of OX40 agonist ivuxolimab in advanced cancers. Study in general: Patient treatment consisted of intravenous ivuxolimab administration every 2 weeks at 0.01 to 10 mg/kg.

A history of autoimmune disease or systemic immunosuppression excluded patients. Here immunoSEQ multiplex PCR was the method, and the copy in TCRdb shows in-frame clones only, minus some. This sample has approximately 70,000 clones; 75% to 95% occur once, and the top ten carry approximately 0.49%. V was clipped by 5 bases and J by 3 bases, with 10 bases between them. This CDR3 is 13 amino acids long. CDR1 is SGHVS and CDR2 is FQNEAQ in the germline V gene. This rearrangement joins TRBV7-8 to TRBJ1-1; TRBD1 is a possible D gene (5 bases). The source of this sequence is an adult with an advanced solid tumor such as melanoma, head and neck, liver or kidney cancer. The input for sequencing was CD4+ or CD8+ T cells sorted from blood, taken in a trial of the OX40 agonist ivuxolimab. CDR3 coding DNA: TGTGCCAGCAGCCGTCGAGGGGACACTGAAGCTTTCTTT. This encodes CASSRRGDTEAFF.